This is a list of T cell receptor beta chains from one sample in a study of spatial heterogeneity in lung cancer. TCRdb used MiXCR to reprocess the 5' RACE reads, holding one entry per CDR3 protein. The sample records over 25,000 distinct CDR3 sequences, 8.4% being singletons. Sequenced here: PBMCs, sampled at surgery. The receptors shown here come from a female donor with early-stage non-small cell lung cancer. Each CDR3 is given with its conserved first and last residue. Part of the rows lack a size; the others show once, few, many or a class for expanded clones.

>TRBV20-1|12|TRBJ2-1|.
CSARVAYNEQFF
>TRBV3-1|15|TRBJ2-6|many
CASRDRPSGANVLTF
>TRBV5-4|20|TRBJ2-3|many
CASSLVRGLAGGPNTDTQYF
>TRBV28|13|TRBJ1-1|many
CASSHRGNTEAFF
>TRBV12-3/TRBV12-4|20|TRBJ2-1|.
CASSLAWTGGDQSSYNEQFF
>TRBV7-9|12|TRBJ1-1|many
CASSHVETEAFF
>TRBV28|17|TRBJ2-3|many
CASSSPSAGEGTDTQYF
>TRBV9|14|TRBJ2-5|few
CASSPGDSQETQYF
>TRBV28|11|TRBJ2-2|.
CASRETGELFF
>TRBV9|16|TRBJ2-1|many
CASSVFSSEAYNEQFF
>TRBV18|12|TRBJ2-7|few
CASSPKRWEQYF
>TRBV11-1|15|TRBJ1-4|few
CASSLLAGGDEKLFF
>TRBV24-1|16|TRBJ2-5|few
CATSDLASGRKETQYF
>TRBV7-8|14|TRBJ2-5|many
CASSLGYGSETQYF
>TRBV11-2|11|TRBJ2-3|many
CASSFVDTQYF